The next 9 T cell receptor beta chains were all read from a single sample in a study of cytomegalovirus exposure and HLA in healthy donors. A multiplex PCR was run with 60 Vbeta primers and 13 Jbeta primers. TCRdb's table, derived via immunoSEQ multiplex PCR, lists solely in-frame clones and lacks some. Here the sample spans roughly 66,000 clones, around 78% being singletons. Sequenced sample: PBMCs. These receptors all stem from a man aged 18 to 29 in good health and CMV-seropositive.

This clone was detected a few times. V and J are TRBV30 and TRBJ1-2; 7 positions agree with TRBD1. V lost 7 bases to trimming and J lost 4 bases; unmatched junction nucleotides: 15. The CDR3 is 15 residues long. Germline CDR1 GTSNPN, CDR2 SVGIG (reference sequence). The CDR3 region is CAFCASGQPFYGYTF. CDR3 bases: TGTGCCTTCTGTGCCTCGGGACAGCCGTTCTATGGCTACACCTTC. The full variable domain, its missing parts supplied by reference TRBV30 and TRBJ1-2, is SQTIHQWPATLVQPVGSPLSLECTVEGTSNPNLYWYRQAAGRGLQLLFYSVGIGQISSEVPQNLSASRPQDRQFILSSKKLLLSDSGFYLCAFCASGQPFYGYTFGSGTRLTVV.

This clone has at least ten counts. The V call is TRBV6-5, the J call TRBJ1-6; D unresolved. V lost 2 bases to trimming and J lost 14 bases, with 7 bases between them. The CDR3 is made up of 11 amino acids. Per the germline V gene, CDR1 is MNHEY and CDR2 is SVGAGI. Here the CDR3 reads CASSYRGALHF. CDR3 in DNA: TGTGCCAGCAGTTACCGCGGGGCCCTCCACTTT.

This clone has a handful of counts. This sequence joins TRBV4-1 and TRBJ2-6, with a possible D match to TRBD1 (6 bases). CDR1 is MGHRA and CDR2 is YSYEKL in the germline V gene. The CDR3 runs 17 residues. V was pared by 4 bases and J by 0 bases, with 13 bases between. CDR3: CASSPFGQYSGANVLTF. As DNA, the CDR3 is TGCGCCAGCAGCCCTTTCGGACAGTACTCTGGGGCCAACGTCCTGACTTTC.

The V gene is TRBV29-1, the J gene TRBJ2-1; 7 bases map to TRBD1. Germline assignment: CDR1 SQVTM and CDR2 ANQGSEA. The V and J ends lost 4 bases and 8 bases, in that order; junction bases with no gene match: 8. The CDR3 extends over 13 amino acids. The CDR3 coding sequence is TGCAGCGTTGCGGGGCAGGGGGTCGATGAGCAGTTCTTC. It codes for CSVAGQGVDEQFF.

This chain links TRBV10-3 with TRBJ2-2; D unclear. The CDR3 covers 15 residues. Germline V lookup: CDR1 ENHRY, CDR2 SYGVKD. The V end was cut by 10 bases, the J end by 1 base, with 16 bases between. For the CDR3, the DNA is TGTGCCACCGGCTCGGGTGGCGAGAACACCGGGGAGCTGTTTTTT. Translated, it gives CATGSGGENTGELFF.

The chain has TRBV19 and TRBJ1-3, with D unresolved. Germline-derived CDR1 and CDR2 are LNHDA and SQIVND (reference sequence). The CDR3 spans 13 residues. Trimming shortened V by 9 bases and J by 4 bases, and 13 bases separated the two germline ends. For the CDR3, the DNA is TGTGCCAGCACCGGGGTCGAGGGAAACACCATATATTTT. Its protein product is CASTGVEGNTIYF.

The chain couples TRBV5-4 to TRBJ1-6, with 9 positions matching TRBD1. Trimming took 0 bases from V and 7 from J; bases not matched to a gene: 5. CDR3 length: 16 residues. Germline lookup yields CDR1 SGHNT and CDR2 YYREEE (reference sequence). The CDR3 sequence is CASSLDRQGGNSPLHF. CDR3 coding DNA: TGTGCCAGCAGCTTGGATCGACAGGGGGGGAATTCACCCCTCCACTTT.

The chain joins TRBV29-1 to TRBJ2-5, with D tentatively TRBD2 (6 bases). Per the germline V gene, CDR1 is SQVTM and CDR2 is ANQGSEA. Trimming shortened V by 6 bases and J by 5 bases, and 13 bases separated the two germline ends. The CDR3 contains 12 residues. CDR3 loop: CSVQWSGETQYF. The CDR3 coding sequence is TGCAGCGTCCAATGGAGCGGGGAGACCCAGTACTTC. The variable domain in full, with the rest retrieved from reference TRBV29-1 and TRBJ2-5, is SAVISQKPSRDICQRGTSLTIQCQVDSQVTMMFWYRQQPGQSLTLIATANQGSEATYESGFVIDKFPISRPNLTFSTLTVSNMSPEDSSIYLCSVQWSGETQYFGPGTRLLVL.

The V call is TRBV5-1, the J call TRBJ1-1; 7 bases are shared with TRBD1. Per germline, CDR1 SGHRS and CDR2 YFSETQ. J gave up 3 bases and V 2 bases, and 1 base lay outside the gene matches. The CDR3 has 13 residues. CDR3 nucleotide sequence: TGCGCCAGCAGCTTCGACAGGGACACTGAAGCTTTCTTT. Protein: CASSFDRDTEAFF.